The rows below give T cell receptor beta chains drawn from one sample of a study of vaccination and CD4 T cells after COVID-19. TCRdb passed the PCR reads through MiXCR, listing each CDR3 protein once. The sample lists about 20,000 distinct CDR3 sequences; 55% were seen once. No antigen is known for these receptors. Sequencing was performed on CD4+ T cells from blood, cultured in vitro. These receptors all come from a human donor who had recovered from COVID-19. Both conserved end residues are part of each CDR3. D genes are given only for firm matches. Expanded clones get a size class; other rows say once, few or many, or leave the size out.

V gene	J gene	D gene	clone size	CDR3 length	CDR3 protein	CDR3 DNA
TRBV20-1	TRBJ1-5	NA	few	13	CSARDPGDQPQHF	TGCAGTGCTAGAGATCCCGGGGATCAGCCCCAGCATTTT
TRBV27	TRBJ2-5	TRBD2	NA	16	CASSERLAAEQETQYF	TGTGCCAGCAGTGAAAGACTAGCGGCCGAACAAGAGACCCAGTACTTC
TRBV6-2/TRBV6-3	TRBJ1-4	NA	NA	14	CASSYEWGNEKLFF	TGTGCCAGCAGTTACGAGTGGGGAAACGAAAAACTGTTTTTT
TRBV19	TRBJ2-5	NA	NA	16	CASSIFRGKGEETQYF	TGTGCCAGTAGTATCTTTCGGGGGAAAGGGGAAGAGACCCAGTACTTC
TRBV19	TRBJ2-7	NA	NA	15	CASSIRGGSSYEQYF	TGTGCCAGTAGTATTCGCGGAGGGAGCTCCTACGAGCAGTACTTC
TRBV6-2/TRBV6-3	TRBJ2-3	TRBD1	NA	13	CASTDRGSDTQYF	TGTGCCAGCACCGACAGGGGTTCAGATACGCAGTATTTT
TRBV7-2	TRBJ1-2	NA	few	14	CASSLVGGVYGYTF	TGTGCCAGCAGCTTGGTGGGGGGGGTCTATGGCTACACCTTC
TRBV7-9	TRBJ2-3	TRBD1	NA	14	CAIATGGSTDTQYF	TGTGCCATAGCGACAGGGGGTAGCACAGATACGCAGTATTTT
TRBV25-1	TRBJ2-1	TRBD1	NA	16	CASSEYRAGGRNEQFF	TGTGCCAGCAGTGAATATCGGGCAGGGGGTAGGAATGAGCAGTTCTTC
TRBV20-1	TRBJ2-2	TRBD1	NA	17	CSAYRTTGTGGTGELFF	TGCAGTGCTTACCGTACTACCGGGACAGGGGGAACCGGGGAGCTGTTTTTT
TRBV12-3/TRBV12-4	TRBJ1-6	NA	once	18	CASTPGMRSSSYNSPLHF	TGTGCCAGCACCCCCGGGATGCGCTCGAGCTCCTATAATTCACCCCTCCACTTT
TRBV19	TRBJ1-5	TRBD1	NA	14	CASSPRTGEQPQHF	TGTGCCAGTAGTCCTCGGACAGGGGAACAGCCCCAGCATTTT
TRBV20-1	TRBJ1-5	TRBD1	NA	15	CSAAGGQNYNQPQHF	TGCAGCGCGGCCGGGGGACAGAATTACAATCAGCCCCAGCATTTT
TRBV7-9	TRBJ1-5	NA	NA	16	CASSSIIGGINQPQHF	TGTGCCAGCAGTTCTATAATAGGGGGTATCAATCAGCCCCAGCATTTT
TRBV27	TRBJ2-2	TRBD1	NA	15	CASSSRKGQTGELFF	TGTGCCAGCAGTTCGCGAAAGGGACAGACCGGGGAGCTGTTTTTT
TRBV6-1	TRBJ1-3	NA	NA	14	CASSDSYSGNTIYF	TGTGCCAGCAGTGACAGCTACTCTGGAAACACCATATATTTT
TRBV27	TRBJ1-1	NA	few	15	CASSAKGLRNTEAFF	TGTGCCAGCAGTGCCAAAGGGTTGAGGAACACTGAAGCTTTCTTT
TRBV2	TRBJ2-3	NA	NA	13	CASSFHATDTQYF	TGTGCCAGCAGTTTCCATGCCACAGATACGCAGTATTTT
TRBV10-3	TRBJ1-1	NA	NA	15	CAIRYTVGAQTEAFF	TGTGCCATCAGGTATACAGTTGGGGCCCAGACTGAAGCTTTCTTT
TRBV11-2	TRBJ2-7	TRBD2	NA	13	CASSPSGVYEQYF	TGTGCCAGCAGCCCTAGCGGGGTCTACGAGCAGTACTTC
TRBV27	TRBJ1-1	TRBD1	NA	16	CASSWGQGAMNTEAFF	TGTGCCAGCAGTTGGGGACAGGGGGCGATGAACACTGAAGCTTTCTTT
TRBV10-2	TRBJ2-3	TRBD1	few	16	CASGGANRGRRDTQYF	TGCGCCAGCGGGGGGGCCAACAGGGGGCGAAGGGATACGCAGTATTTT
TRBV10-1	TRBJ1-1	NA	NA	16	CASSEPKKASNTEAFF	TGCGCCAGCAGTGAGCCCAAAAAGGCCTCGAACACTGAAGCTTTCTTT
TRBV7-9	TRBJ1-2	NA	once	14	CASSLLQGGPDYTF	TGTGCCAGCAGCCTACTACAGGGAGGGCCTGACTACACCTTC
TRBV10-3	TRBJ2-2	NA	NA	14	CAISSSSDTGELFF	TGTGCCATCAGTTCCTCTTCAGACACCGGGGAGCTGTTTTTT
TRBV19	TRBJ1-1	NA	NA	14	CASSASRRGTEAFF	TGTGCCAGTAGTGCAAGTAGGAGAGGCACTGAAGCTTTCTTT
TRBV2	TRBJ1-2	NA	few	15	CASSQDSYSPYGYTF	TGTGCCAGCAGTCAGGACAGTTACTCTCCCTATGGCTACACCTTC
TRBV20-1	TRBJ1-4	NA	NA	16	CSARPDEGHRVEKLFF	TGCAGTGCTAGACCCGACGAAGGACATCGGGTGGAAAAACTGTTTTTT
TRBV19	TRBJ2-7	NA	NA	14	CASSIPGSRDEQYF	TGTGCCAGTAGTATCCCCGGGAGCCGGGACGAGCAGTACTTC
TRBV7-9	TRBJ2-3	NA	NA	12	CASSLDTDTQYF	TGTGCCAGCAGCTTAGATACAGATACGCAGTATTTT
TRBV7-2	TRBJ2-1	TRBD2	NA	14	CASSSRTSANEQFF	TGTGCCAGCAGCTCCCGGACTAGTGCCAATGAGCAGTTCTTC
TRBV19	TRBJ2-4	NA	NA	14	CASSIGGRGNIQYF	TGTGCCAGTAGTATAGGGGGCAGGGGTAACATTCAGTACTTC